This is a list of T cell receptor beta chains from one sample in a study of shared clonotypes between healthy human individuals. Libraries were prepared by immunoSEQ multiplex PCR; TCRdb keeps only in-frame clonotypes and omits some of them. The sample lists about 2 million clones; about 94% were seen once. Sequencing was performed on naive CD8+ T cells sorted from blood. Source of these receptors: a man in his late teens or twenties in good health. Each CDR3 is given with its conserved first and last residue. Each record gives: CDR3 length, V gene, J gene, D gene, clone size, CDR3 protein. The D gene is left open where the match is weak. Clone size appears in some rows only: once, few, many, or a class for an expanded clone.

14,TRBV18,TRBJ2-7,TRBD2,.,CASSLSSGSYEQYF
16,TRBV4-1,TRBJ2-1,TRBD2,.,CASRNLGAGGYNEQFF
13,TRBV29-1,TRBJ1-1,.,.,CSVDDYGNTEAFF
16,TRBV29-1,TRBJ1-3,.,.,CSVLDGVDSTGNTIYF
16,TRBV7-9,TRBJ2-7,TRBD2,.,CASSPAGASRTGEQYF
15,TRBV6-6,TRBJ1-2,TRBD1,.,CASSPGTGELYGYTF
15,TRBV5-1,TRBJ2-3,.,.,CASSSFDRLTDTQYF
14,TRBV10-1,TRBJ2-5,TRBD1,.,CASSPQGARETQYF
13,TRBV6-5,TRBJ2-7,.,.,CASGTGYSYEQYF
16,TRBV5-5,TRBJ2-7,TRBD1,.,CASSSLGTGAIYEQYF
14,TRBV15,TRBJ1-5,.,.,CATSRETGYQPQHF
13,TRBV10-3,TRBJ2-1,TRBD2,.,CAISVGLANEQFF
17,TRBV2,TRBJ2-5,.,.,CASSGDPARLSWETQYF
13,TRBV11-2,TRBJ1-1,.,.,CASTHIGTTEAFF
18,TRBV2,TRBJ2-2,TRBD2,.,CASRPIGGRAGGTGELFF
13,TRBV4-3,TRBJ2-7,.,.,CASSQQLSYEQYF
14,TRBV7-2,TRBJ2-1,.,.,CASSLAEAENEQFF
17,TRBV25-1,TRBJ2-1,TRBD1,.,CASSEYLGQGPYNEQFF
15,TRBV15,TRBJ2-7,TRBD2,.,CATSRDLAGGNEQYF
13,TRBV27,TRBJ1-5,.,.,CASSLSWVEPQHF
11,TRBV7-9,TRBJ2-7,.,.,CASSPGDEQYF
15,TRBV29-1,TRBJ2-3,.,.,CSVEDSKGYTDTQYF
14,TRBV11-2,TRBJ2-7,.,.,CASSLTVEEYEQYF
16,TRBV4-1,TRBJ2-5,TRBD2,.,CASSQTSGGPLGTQYF
13,TRBV29-1,TRBJ2-3,.,.,CSVEEIAADTQYF
14,TRBV4-3,TRBJ1-1,.,.,CASSLRTDNTEAFF
16,TRBV19,TRBJ1-5,.,.,CASSMDGTLGVQPQHF
14,TRBV4-1,TRBJ1-6,.,.,CASSLGIGPSPLHF
16,TRBV6-1,TRBJ1-5,.,.,CASSDYLRASNQPQHF
15,TRBV7-9,TRBJ2-7,.,.,CASSFRGTSSYEQYF
15,TRBV2,TRBJ2-3,.,.,CASKAGTTSTDTQYF
16,TRBV7-6,TRBJ2-1,TRBD2,.,CASSAASGANYNEQFF
14,TRBV7-9,TRBJ2-7,TRBD2,.,CASSPGTSGNEQYF
16,TRBV14,TRBJ2-1,TRBD2,.,CASSSPGLAVYNEQFF
12,TRBV5-8,TRBJ1-5,.,few,CASNRAPKPQHF
13,TRBV2,TRBJ1-1,.,.,CASILVVNTEAFF
12,TRBV2,TRBJ2-1,.,.,CASPGGRGEQFF
16,TRBV6-5,TRBJ2-3,TRBD2,.,CASSYRPSGSTDTQYF
15,TRBV6-5,TRBJ2-3,.,once,CASSPGTQKLDTQYF
12,TRBV12-5,TRBJ2-2,.,once,CASESSAGELFF
16,TRBV6-5,TRBJ1-6,.,.,CASSYDRPIYNSPLHF
13,TRBV4-1,TRBJ2-4,.,.,CASGGAGGDIQYF
14,TRBV27,TRBJ2-2,.,.,CASSLGTNTGELFF
15,TRBV4-1,TRBJ2-3,.,.,CASSQDPRSTDTQYF
12,TRBV6-1,TRBJ1-1,.,.,CASSWGDTEAFF
16,TRBV4-1,TRBJ1-1,TRBD1,.,CASSLPGQVMNTEAFF
15,TRBV21-1,TRBJ2-5,.,.,CASSSSGRAPLAQYF
12,TRBV2,TRBJ2-3,.,.,CASSPGVDTQYF
16,TRBV7-9,TRBJ2-7,.,.,CASSLGAGVGIDEQYF
16,TRBV4-1,TRBJ2-7,TRBD1,.,CASSQDWGTGSYEQYF
15,TRBV2,TRBJ1-4,TRBD1,once,CASSAPGQGDEKLFF
15,TRBV9,TRBJ2-7,TRBD2,.,CASSVGGSGMYEQYF
14,TRBV7-7,TRBJ2-7,.,once,CASSLGGVGYEQYF
18,TRBV13,TRBJ2-3,TRBD2,.,CASSLHPGLAGEDDTQYF
15,TRBV6-6,TRBJ1-5,TRBD1,.,CASSYGQGNNQPQHF
14,TRBV27,TRBJ1-1,.,.,CASSLSTVGTEAFF
15,TRBV7-9,TRBJ2-1,.,.,CASSLSSSSYNEQFF
14,TRBV4-1,TRBJ2-1,TRBD2,.,CASSLPREDNEQFF
15,TRBV12-5,TRBJ2-7,TRBD2,.,CASGFGAGVTYEQYF